This is a list of T cell receptor beta chains from one sample in a study of T-cell memory formation after mild COVID-19. Via MiXCR, TCRdb re-called the 5' RACE reads, giving one row per CDR3 protein. The repertoire consists of about 560,000 distinct CDR3 sequences, with less than 25% occurring once and the leading ten covering approximately 8.4%. What was sequenced was PBMCs or a T cell subset sorted from them (not recorded which). These receptors were taken from an adult woman who had mild COVID-19 (a few samples of this study predate the infection). Cell type and time point are not known. Each CDR3 is given with its conserved first and last residue. D genes are given only for firm matches. Rows give clone size only sometimes, using once, few, many, or a class for an expanded clone.

v_call: TRBV29-1
j_call: TRBJ2-1
clone_size: -
d_call: -
cdr3_aa: CSVDDPTRPQYNEQFF

v_call: TRBV6-5
j_call: TRBJ1-6
clone_size: -
d_call: TRBD1
cdr3_aa: CASSSRQGASNSPLHF

v_call: TRBV12-3/TRBV12-4
j_call: TRBJ1-5
clone_size: -
d_call: -
cdr3_aa: CASSVARGQPQHF

v_call: TRBV7-7
j_call: TRBJ2-5
clone_size: -
d_call: TRBD1
cdr3_aa: CASSPRGQGTQYF

v_call: TRBV7-9
j_call: TRBJ2-3
clone_size: few
d_call: TRBD1
cdr3_aa: CARQGDTDTQYF

v_call: TRBV25-1
j_call: TRBJ1-2
clone_size: few
d_call: -
cdr3_aa: CASSEGGDPGYTF

v_call: TRBV7-8
j_call: TRBJ2-1
clone_size: -
d_call: -
cdr3_aa: CASSLSGIEQFF

v_call: TRBV7-9
j_call: TRBJ2-7
clone_size: few
d_call: -
cdr3_aa: CASSGRNYEQYF

v_call: TRBV7-2
j_call: TRBJ1-4
clone_size: few
d_call: -
cdr3_aa: CASSLMGEKLFF

v_call: TRBV15
j_call: TRBJ1-5
clone_size: few
d_call: -
cdr3_aa: CATSRDRVNQPQHF

v_call: TRBV4-3
j_call: TRBJ2-3
clone_size: many
d_call: -
cdr3_aa: CASSLQSSDADTQYF

v_call: TRBV7-9
j_call: TRBJ1-6
clone_size: -
d_call: -
cdr3_aa: CASSLSESPNSPLHF

v_call: TRBV29-1
j_call: TRBJ1-1
clone_size: -
d_call: -
cdr3_aa: CSGLFSEAFF

v_call: TRBV7-2
j_call: TRBJ2-1
clone_size: few
d_call: TRBD2
cdr3_aa: CASTITSGHSYNEQFF